The clone carrying this T cell receptor (beta chain) was detected many times. Its antigen is still unknown. TCRdb re-called the 5' RACE reads with MiXCR, one entry per CDR3 protein. The sample has under 85,000 distinct CDR3 sequences; about 5.4% are singletons. This entry is derived from a study of CD8 T cells in ankylosing spondylitis. Study-wide findings and caveats: Matched synovial fluid from ankylosing spondylitis patients was reported to be enriched for disease-linked clones. What seemed typical of ankylosing spondylitis blood was a TCR beta motif built from 8 or 9 highly homologous variants. Some motif variants had been reported before (in reactive arthritis synovial fluid and blood).

The CDR3 runs to 14 residues. The germline gives CDR1 KGHDR, CDR2 SFDVKD. V gave up 4 bases and J gave up 4 bases; unmatched junction bases: 6. Sequencing was done on a sample of blood, either unsorted or a sorted T cell fraction (not recorded which). This clonotype was sampled from a male donor with ankylosing spondylitis or in good health (not recorded which). The rearrangement joins TRBV24-1 to TRBJ2-7; 7 nucleotides agree with TRBD2. The CDR3 DNA reads TGTGCCACCAGTGACTTCATGGGGGGGTACGAGCAGTACTTC. Translated: CATSDFMGGYEQYF.